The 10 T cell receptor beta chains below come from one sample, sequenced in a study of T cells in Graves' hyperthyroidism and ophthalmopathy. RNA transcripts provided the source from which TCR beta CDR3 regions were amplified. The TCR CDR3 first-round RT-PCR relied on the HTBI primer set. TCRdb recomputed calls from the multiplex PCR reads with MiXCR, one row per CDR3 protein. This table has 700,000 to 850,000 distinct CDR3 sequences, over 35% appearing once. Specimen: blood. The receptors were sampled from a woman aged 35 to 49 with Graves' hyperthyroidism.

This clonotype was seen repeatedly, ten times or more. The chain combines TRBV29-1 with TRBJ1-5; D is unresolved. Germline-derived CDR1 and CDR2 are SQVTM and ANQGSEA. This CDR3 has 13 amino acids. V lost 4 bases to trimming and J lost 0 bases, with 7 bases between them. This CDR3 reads CSVGEYSNQPQHF. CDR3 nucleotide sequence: TGCAGCGTTGGAGAATATAGCAATCAGCCCCAGCATTTT.

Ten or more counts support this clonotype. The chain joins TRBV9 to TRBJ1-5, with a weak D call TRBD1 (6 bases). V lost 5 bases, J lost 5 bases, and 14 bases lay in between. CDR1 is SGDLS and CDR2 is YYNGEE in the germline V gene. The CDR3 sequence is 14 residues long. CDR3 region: CASRDREVYQPQHF. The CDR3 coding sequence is TGTGCCAGCAGGGACAGAGAAGTTTATCAGCCCCAGCATTTT.

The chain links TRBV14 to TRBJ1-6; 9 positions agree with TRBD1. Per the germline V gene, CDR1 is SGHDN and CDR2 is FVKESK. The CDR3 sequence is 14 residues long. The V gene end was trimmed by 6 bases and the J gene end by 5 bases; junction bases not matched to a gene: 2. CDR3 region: CASRRQGDNSPLHF. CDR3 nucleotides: TGTGCCAGCAGGCGACAGGGGGATAATTCACCCCTCCACTTT. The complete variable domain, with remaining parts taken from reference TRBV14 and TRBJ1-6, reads EAGVTQFPSHSVIEKGQTVTLRCDPISGHDNLYWYRRVMGKEIKFLLHFVKESKQDESGMPNNRFLAERTGGTYSTLKVQPAELEDSGVYFCASRRQGDNSPLHFGNGTRLTVT.

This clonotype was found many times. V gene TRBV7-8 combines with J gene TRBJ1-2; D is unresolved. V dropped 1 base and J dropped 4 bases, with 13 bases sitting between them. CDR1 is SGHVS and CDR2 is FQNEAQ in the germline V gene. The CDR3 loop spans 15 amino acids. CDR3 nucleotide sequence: TGTGCCAGCAGCTTAGACCCCACACCAACCTATGGCTACACCTTC. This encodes CASSLDPTPTYGYTF.

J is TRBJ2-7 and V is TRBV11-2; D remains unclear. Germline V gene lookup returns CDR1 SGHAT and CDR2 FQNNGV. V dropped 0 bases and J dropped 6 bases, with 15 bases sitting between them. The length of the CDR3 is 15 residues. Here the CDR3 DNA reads TGTGCCAGCAGCTTAGATTGGGCCCCGACCGGCGAGCAGTACTTC. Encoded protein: CASSLDWAPTGEQYF. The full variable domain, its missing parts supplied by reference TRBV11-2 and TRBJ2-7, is EAGVAQSPRYKIIEKRQSVAFWCNPISGHATLYWYQQILGQGPKLLIQFQNNGVVDDSQLPKDRFSAERLKGVDSTLKIQPAKLEDSAVYLCASSLDWAPTGEQYFGPGTRLTVT.

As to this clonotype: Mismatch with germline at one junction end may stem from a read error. The chain's CDR3 is CASSQDIPRPQGGDEQYF. CDR3 DNA sequence: TGCGCCAGCAGCCAAGATATTCCGAGGCCGCAGGGCGGAGACGAGCAGTACTTC. V and J are TRBV7-2 and TRBJ2-7, with D possibly TRBD1 on 5 matching bases. Germline CDR1 reads SGHTA; CDR2 reads FQGNSA. The CDR3 runs to 18 residues. The variable domain in full, with the rest retrieved from reference TRBV7-2 and TRBJ2-7, is GAGVSQSPSNKVTEKGKDVELRCDPISGHTALYWYRQSLGQGLEFLIYFQGNSAPDKSGLPSDRFSAERTGGSVSTLTIQRTQQEDSAVYLCASSQDIPRPQGGDEQYFGPGTRLTVT.

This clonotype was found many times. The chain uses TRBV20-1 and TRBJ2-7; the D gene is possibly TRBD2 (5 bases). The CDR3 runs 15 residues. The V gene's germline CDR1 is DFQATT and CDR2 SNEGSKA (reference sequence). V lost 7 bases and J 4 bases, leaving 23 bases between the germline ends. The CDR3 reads CSDKSLEGRNYEQYF. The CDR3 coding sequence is TGCAGTGACAAATCCCTAGAGGGTCGGAATTACGAGCAGTACTTC.

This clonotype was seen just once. This CDR3 is CATSSPEGGLNTEAFF. The CDR3, as DNA: TGTGCCACCAGCAGCCCGGAGGGTGGGTTGAACACTGAAGCTTTCTTT. V usage is TRBV15 and J usage is TRBJ1-1; no firm D call. Germline V gives CDR1 LNHNV, CDR2 YYDKDF (reference sequence). With 3 bases removed from V and 0 bases from J, the gap between germline ends came to 14 bases. CDR3 size: 16 residues. Full variable domain (remainder filled in from reference TRBV15 and TRBJ1-1): DAMVIQNPRYQVTQFGKPVTLSCSQTLNHNVMYWYQQKSSQAPKLLFHYYDKDFNNEADTPDNFQSRRPNTSFCFLDIRSPGLGDTAMYLCATSSPEGGLNTEAFFGQGTRLTVV.

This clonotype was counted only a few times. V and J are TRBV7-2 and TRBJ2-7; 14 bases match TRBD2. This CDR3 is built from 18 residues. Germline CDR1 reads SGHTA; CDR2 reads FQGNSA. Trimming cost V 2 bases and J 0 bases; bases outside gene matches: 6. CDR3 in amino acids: CASSLFGTSGGSSYEQYF. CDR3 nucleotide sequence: TGTGCCAGCAGCTTATTCGGGACTAGCGGGGGTAGCTCCTACGAGCAGTACTTC.

The CDR3 protein is CASSPGRESYEQYF. As DNA, the CDR3 is TGCGCCAGCAGCCCGGGACGAGAATCCTACGAGCAGTACTTC. The chain couples TRBV5-1 to TRBJ2-7; possibly TRBD1 or TRBD2 for D (5 bases each). The V end was cut by 4 bases, the J end by 1 base, with 12 bases between. The germline V gene has CDR1 SGHRS and CDR2 YFSETQ. The CDR3 spans 14 residues.